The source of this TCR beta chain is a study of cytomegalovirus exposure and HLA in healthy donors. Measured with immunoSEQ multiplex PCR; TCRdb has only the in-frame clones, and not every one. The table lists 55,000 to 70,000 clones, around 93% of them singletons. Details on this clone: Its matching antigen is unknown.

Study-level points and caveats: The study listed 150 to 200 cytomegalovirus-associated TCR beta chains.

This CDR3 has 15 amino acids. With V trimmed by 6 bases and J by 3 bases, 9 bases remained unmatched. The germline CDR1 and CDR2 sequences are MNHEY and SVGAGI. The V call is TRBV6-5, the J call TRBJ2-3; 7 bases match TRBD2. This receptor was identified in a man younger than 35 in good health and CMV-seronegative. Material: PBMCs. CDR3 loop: CASRPGLEMTDTQYF. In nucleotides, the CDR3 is TGTGCCAGCAGACCAGGACTAGAGATGACAGATACGCAGTATTTT.